The 7 T cell receptor beta chains given below trace back to one sample, sequenced in a study of shared clonotypes between healthy human individuals. Assay used: immunoSEQ multiplex PCR; TCRdb lists only in-frame clones, some missing. The sample includes about 2.4 million clones, approximately 92% of them seen just once. Sequencing input: naive CD4+ T cells sorted from blood. Subset: CD45RA+ positively selected. These receptor sequences come from a man aged 18 to 29 in good health.

The chain combines TRBV30 with TRBJ2-5, with 10 bases that match TRBD2. In germline, CDR1 is GTSNPN, CDR2 SVGIG (reference sequence). V was clipped by 2 bases and J by 3 bases; unmatched bases: 6. This CDR3 has 15 amino acids. This CDR3 is CAWSSTSGTKETQYF. Here the CDR3 DNA reads TGTGCCTGGAGTAGCACTAGCGGGACTAAAGAGACCCAGTACTTC.

This chain connects TRBV27 to TRBJ2-4, with TRBD1 matching 10 bases. This CDR3 is 16 amino acids long. V was pared by 6 bases and J by 0 bases, with 5 bases of the junction left unmatched. CDR1 is MNHEY, CDR2 SMNVEV, per germline (reference sequence). This chain's CDR3 is CASRRQGAVAKNIQYF. The CDR3 DNA sequence: TGTGCCAGCAGGAGACAGGGGGCGGTAGCCAAAAACATTCAGTACTTC.

Remarks on this clone: The sample has other DNA sequences that encode this CDR3 too. This chain joins TRBV29-1 and TRBJ2-7; possible D gene TRBD1, 6 bases. With 6 bases removed from V and 0 bases from J, the gap between germline ends came to 9 bases. Per germline, CDR1 SQVTM and CDR2 ANQGSEA. The CDR3 is 12 amino acids. CDR3 nucleotides: TGCAGCGTCAGGGACAACTCCTACGAGCAGTACTTC. As protein: CSVRDNSYEQYF.

The V call is TRBV7-2, the J call TRBJ2-1, with D unclear. V gave up 3 bases and J gave up 0 bases, with 12 bases separating them. Germline V gene lookup returns CDR1 SGHTA and CDR2 FQGNSA. The CDR3 runs to 16 residues. CDR3 sequence: CASSFRPDFSYNEQFF. CDR3 sequence (DNA): TGTGCCAGCAGCTTTCGCCCGGATTTCTCCTACAATGAGCAGTTCTTC.

A word on this clone: Other DNA sequences from this sample encode an identical CDR3 as well. This chain connects TRBV9 to TRBJ2-5, with D tentatively TRBD1 or TRBD2 (5 bases each). CDR1 is SGDLS, CDR2 YYNGEE, per germline. The V gene lost 0 bases and the J gene lost 1 base, with 10 bases spanning the gap. This CDR3 is built from 15 residues. CDR3 region: CASSVEGTSQETQYF. The CDR3 DNA reads TGTGCCAGCAGCGTAGAAGGGACCTCCCAAGAGACCCAGTACTTC.

V and J are TRBV2 and TRBJ1-2; TRBD1 might be the D (5 bases). Per germline, CDR1 SNHLY and CDR2 FYNNEI. V gave up 1 base and J gave up 7 bases, with 16 bases separating them. The CDR3 loop spans 15 amino acids. The CDR3 loop reads CASSEVLAGTFGYTF. The CDR3 DNA reads as TGTGCCAGCAGTGAAGTCTTGGCAGGGACTTTTGGCTACACCTTC. Complete variable domain (other parts from reference TRBV2 and TRBJ1-2): EPEVTQTPSHQVTQMGQEVILRCVPISNHLYFYWYRQILGQKVEFLVSFYNNEISEKSEIFDDQFSVERPDGSNFTLKIRSTKLEDSAMYFCASSEVLAGTFGYTFGSGTRLTVV.

The CDR3 loop is CAISDLGGGSGRAFTDTQYF. In nucleotides, the CDR3 is TGTGCCATCAGTGACCTCGGAGGGGGTTCCGGGAGGGCCTTCACAGATACGCAGTATTTT. This chain joins TRBV10-3 and TRBJ2-3; TRBD2 agrees at 8 bases. With 3 bases clipped from V and 2 bases from J, the junction kept 19 bases outside the gene matches. The CDR3 is 20 amino acids. Per germline, CDR1 ENHRY and CDR2 SYGVKD.